These T cell receptor beta chains were read from a single sample in a study of human T cells and chemical hapten exposure. TCRdb reprocessed the RACE reads via MiXCR and lists one record per CDR3 protein. The table shows about 270,000 distinct CDR3 sequences, with just under 8% occurring only once. Sequencing was performed on whole blood, taken in connection with sensitization to the hapten diphenylcyclopropenone (DPC). These TCRs come from a man younger than 35 with alopecia areata. Some clones in this sample may be carry-over from other donors' samples. Both conserved end residues are part of each CDR3. A D gene is named only where the DNA matches it firmly. A row's size may be missing; if present it is once, few, many or a size class.

DNA: TGTGCCAGCAGTGTTTGGACAGCAACCTACAATGAGCAGTTCTTC; CDR3: CASSVWTATYNEQFF; D: NA; V: TRBV6-1; J: TRBJ2-1; size: NA
DNA: TGTGCCAGCGGGAGCGCGGACAGGGGGAATGAAAAACTGTTTTTT; CDR3: CASGSADRGNEKLFF; D: TRBD1; V: TRBV6-6; J: TRBJ1-4; size: few
DNA: TGCAGCGTAAGGGGGTCTGGGGAGACCCAGTACTTC; CDR3: CSVRGSGETQYF; D: NA; V: TRBV29-1; J: TRBJ2-5; size: NA
DNA: TGTGCCAGTAGTTCAACTCGACAGGGCTTATTATTCAATGAGCAGTTCTTC; CDR3: CASSSTRQGLLFNEQFF; D: TRBD1; V: TRBV19; J: TRBJ2-1; size: NA
DNA: TGTGCCAGCAGCTTCTGGGCGAGCAATCAGCCCCAGCATTTT; CDR3: CASSFWASNQPQHF; D: NA; V: TRBV7-8; J: TRBJ1-5; size: few
DNA: TGCGCCAGCAGCTTGGCGGGCCTCCAGGATGGCTACACCTTC; CDR3: CASSLAGLQDGYTF; D: NA; V: TRBV5-1; J: TRBJ1-2; size: NA
DNA: TGTGCCAGCAGCGGGACAGGGGGATACGACAACACCGGGGAGCTGTTTTTT; CDR3: CASSGTGGYDNTGELFF; D: TRBD1; V: TRBV7-8; J: TRBJ2-2; size: few
DNA: TGTGCCAGCAGCCAGCAAAAGGGTGAAAAACTGTTTTTT; CDR3: CASSQQKGEKLFF; D: NA; V: TRBV6-6; J: TRBJ1-4; size: NA
DNA: TGCGCCAGCAGCACTGGACTTTATAACACAGATACGCAGTATTTT; CDR3: CASSTGLYNTDTQYF; D: NA; V: TRBV5-1; J: TRBJ2-3; size: NA
DNA: TGTGCCAGCAGCGCAGAGACAGCATATAGCAATCAGCCCCAGCATTTT; CDR3: CASSAETAYSNQPQHF; D: NA; V: TRBV21-1; J: TRBJ1-5; size: few
DNA: TGTGCCAGCAGTTACTCGAACAGGGCGGATTGGAACACTGAAGCTTTCTTT; CDR3: CASSYSNRADWNTEAFF; D: NA; V: TRBV6-2/TRBV6-3; J: TRBJ1-1; size: many
DNA: TGTGCCAGCAGCCCCCGGGACACCCGCACAGATACGCAGTATTTT; CDR3: CASSPRDTRTDTQYF; D: NA; V: TRBV7-2; J: TRBJ2-3; size: few
DNA: TGTGCCATCAGACCTCAGGGCCTGAACACTGAAGCTTTCTTT; CDR3: CAIRPQGLNTEAFF; D: NA; V: TRBV10-3; J: TRBJ1-1; size: many
DNA: TGTGCCAGCAGCCCCGTCGGGACCGGGGGAAGGACTGAAGCTTTCTTT; CDR3: CASSPVGTGGRTEAFF; D: NA; V: TRBV7-9; J: TRBJ1-1; size: NA
DNA: TGCGCCAGCAGTGAGTCAAGTGACTATGGCTACACCTTC; CDR3: CASSESSDYGYTF; D: NA; V: TRBV10-2; J: TRBJ1-2; size: few
DNA: TGCAGCGTTACCCGGAGTTCGGAGACCCAGTACTTC; CDR3: CSVTRSSETQYF; D: NA; V: TRBV29-1; J: TRBJ2-5; size: NA
DNA: TGCAGTGCAAGACCGGTGGGGGAGCAGTTCTTC; CDR3: CSARPVGEQFF; D: NA; V: TRBV20-1; J: TRBJ2-1; size: few
DNA: TGTGCCAGCAGTTGGACGGACCCCACCTACGAGCAGTACTTC; CDR3: CASSWTDPTYEQYF; D: NA; V: TRBV25-1; J: TRBJ2-7; size: NA
DNA: TGCAGTGCTAACCGGGACACCCAAGAGACCCAGTACTTC; CDR3: CSANRDTQETQYF; D: NA; V: TRBV20-1; J: TRBJ2-5; size: few
DNA: TGTGCCAGCAGCAACATTTTAGGGACAGGGAGAAGTGGCTACACCTTC; CDR3: CASSNILGTGRSGYTF; D: TRBD1; V: TRBV7-9; J: TRBJ1-2; size: many
DNA: TGTGCCAGCAGCCTAGTGGGGGGCAATCAGCCCCAGCATTTT; CDR3: CASSLVGGNQPQHF; D: NA; V: TRBV7-2; J: TRBJ1-5; size: many
DNA: TGTGCCAGCGGACAGTCATTCCTCGTGGCTGAAGCTTTCTTT; CDR3: CASGQSFLVAEAFF; D: NA; V: TRBV7-9; J: TRBJ1-1; size: many
DNA: TGTGCCAGCAGTTCCCCCGACCGGGCGGTCGAGCAGTACTTC; CDR3: CASSSPDRAVEQYF; D: NA; V: TRBV27; J: TRBJ2-7; size: few
DNA: TGTGCCAGCAGCTTTCGATCGCGAGTTCTCAAAAACATTCAGTACTTC; CDR3: CASSFRSRVLKNIQYF; D: NA; V: TRBV5-6; J: TRBJ2-4; size: NA
DNA: TGTGCCAGCAGTTACTCGATGGGACAGACCTATGGCTACACCTTC; CDR3: CASSYSMGQTYGYTF; D: TRBD1; V: TRBV6-6; J: TRBJ1-2; size: many
DNA: TGTGCCAGCAGCCAATTGACGGGGACAGCTAACACTGAAGCTTTCTTT; CDR3: CASSQLTGTANTEAFF; D: TRBD1; V: TRBV3-1; J: TRBJ1-1; size: many
DNA: TGCGCCAGCAGCTGGGGAACAGGGGTCGGCGGCTACACCTTC; CDR3: CASSWGTGVGGYTF; D: TRBD1; V: TRBV5-1; J: TRBJ1-2; size: NA